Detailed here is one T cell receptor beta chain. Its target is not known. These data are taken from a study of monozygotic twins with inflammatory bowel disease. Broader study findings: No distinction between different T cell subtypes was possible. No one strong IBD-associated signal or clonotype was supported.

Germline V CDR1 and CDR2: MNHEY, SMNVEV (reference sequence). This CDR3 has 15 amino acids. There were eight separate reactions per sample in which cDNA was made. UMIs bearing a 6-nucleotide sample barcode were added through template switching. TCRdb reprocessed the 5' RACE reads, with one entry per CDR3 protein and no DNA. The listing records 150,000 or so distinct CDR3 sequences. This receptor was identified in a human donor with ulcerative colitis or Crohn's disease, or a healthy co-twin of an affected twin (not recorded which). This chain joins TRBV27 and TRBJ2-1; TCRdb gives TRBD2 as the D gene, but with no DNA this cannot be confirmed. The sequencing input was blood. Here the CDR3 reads CASRWGTSGRNEQFF.